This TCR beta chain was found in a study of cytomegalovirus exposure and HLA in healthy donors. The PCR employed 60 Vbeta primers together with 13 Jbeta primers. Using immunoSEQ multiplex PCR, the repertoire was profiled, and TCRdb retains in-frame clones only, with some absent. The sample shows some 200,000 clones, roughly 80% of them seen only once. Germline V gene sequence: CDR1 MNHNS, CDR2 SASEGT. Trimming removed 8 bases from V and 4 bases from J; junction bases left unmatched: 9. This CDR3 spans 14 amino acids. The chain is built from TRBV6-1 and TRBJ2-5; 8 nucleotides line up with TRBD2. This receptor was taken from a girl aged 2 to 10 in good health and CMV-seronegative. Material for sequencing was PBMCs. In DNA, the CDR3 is TGTGCCAGCGGTAGCGGGAAGGTAGGAGAGACCCAGTACTTC. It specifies CASGSGKVGETQYF.